These 16 T cell receptor beta chains came from one sample sequenced in a study of cytomegalovirus exposure and HLA in healthy donors. PCR involved 60 Vbeta and 13 Jbeta primers. Assay used: immunoSEQ multiplex PCR; TCRdb lists only in-frame clones, some missing. The sample consists of 150,000 to 200,000 clones, about 77% of them appearing once. Sequencing used PBMCs. The receptors were sampled from a woman aged 25-40 years in good health and CMV-seropositive.

This sequence joins TRBV4-3 and TRBJ2-7; 11 bases align to TRBD2. V shed 0 bases, J shed 0 bases, and the junction held 7 bases outside the gene matches. CDR1 and CDR2 from the germline V gene are LGHNA and YSLEER. The CDR3 is made up of 18 amino acids. The CDR3 loop is CASSQETSGGLSSYEQYF. The CDR3 nucleotides are TGCGCCAGCAGCCAAGAAACTAGCGGGGGCCTAAGCTCCTACGAGCAGTACTTC.

This clone was counted a few times. The chain joins TRBV4-3 to TRBJ2-7, with a weak D call TRBD1 (6 bases). Germline V gives CDR1 LGHNA, CDR2 YSLEER. The CDR3 spans 15 residues. V was trimmed by 0 bases and J by 4 bases, leaving 13 bases between them. CDR3 nucleotides: TGCGCCAGCAGCCAAGACTCATCAGGGGTATACGAGCAGTACTTC. Its translation is CASSQDSSGVYEQYF.

V and J are TRBV18 and TRBJ2-3; D not resolved. The CDR3 has 13 amino acids. V shed 3 bases and J shed 6 bases, with 10 bases lying between them. Germline CDR1 and CDR2: KGHSH and LQKENI. As DNA, the CDR3 is TGTGCCAGCTCACCGAGACACCCCGATACGCAGTATTTT. Translating gives CASSPRHPDTQYF. Together with reference TRBV18 and TRBJ2-3, the CDR3 gives the full variable domain: NAGVMQNPRHLVRRRGQEARLRCSPMKGHSHVYWYRQLPEEGLKFMVYLQKENIIDESGMPKERFSAEFPKEGPSILRIQQVVRGDSAAYFCASSPRHPDTQYFGPGTRLTVL.

This rearrangement joins TRBV5-4 to TRBJ2-3; D perhaps matches TRBD2 (6 bases). The CDR3 runs 17 residues. V gave up 0 bases and J gave up 2 bases, with 16 bases separating them. The germline CDR1 and CDR2 sequences are SGHNT and YYREEE (reference sequence). CDR3 residues: CASSLARGSLSTDTQYF. The CDR3 coding sequence is TGTGCCAGCAGCTTGGCCCGGGGGTCTTTATCCACAGATACGCAGTATTTT.

The rearrangement uses TRBV6-5 and TRBJ1-5, with a tentative D call TRBD1 (6 bases). The V and J ends lost 4 bases and 1 base respectively, with 11 bases between them. This CDR3 is built from 15 residues. Germline CDR1 is MNHEY and CDR2 is SVGAGI. The CDR3 loop reads CASSSRQASNQPQHF. Written as DNA, the CDR3 is TGTGCCAGCAGTTCCCGACAGGCAAGCAATCAGCCCCAGCATTTT.

The rearrangement uses TRBV4-2 and TRBJ2-7, with 14 bases identical to TRBD2. This CDR3 spans 15 amino acids. After removal of 2 bases from V and 6 bases from J, the junction contained 3 bases not matched to a gene. Germline loops: CDR1 LGHNA, CDR2 YNFKEQ. This CDR3 is CASSQLGTSGGEQYF. CDR3 sequence (DNA): TGTGCCAGCAGCCAACTGGGGACTAGCGGGGGCGAGCAGTACTTC.

The chain couples TRBV4-2 to TRBJ2-1; TRBD2 agrees at 7 bases. Looked up from germline, CDR1 is LGHNA and CDR2 is YNFKEQ. With 4 bases clipped from V and 3 bases from J, the junction kept 9 bases outside the gene matches. The CDR3 spans 16 residues. The CDR3 nucleotides read TGTGCCAGCAGCCGGGACCCTAGCGGCCTCTACAATGAGCAGTTCTTC. It specifies CASSRDPSGLYNEQFF.

This clone was seen more than once but under ten times. This chain joins TRBV28 and TRBJ2-5; TRBD1 matches at 7 bases. The CDR3 is made up of 14 amino acids. Germline-derived CDR1 and CDR2 are MDHEN and SYDVKM. V lost 5 bases and J lost 2; bases outside the gene matches: 5. The CDR3 nucleotides read TGTGCCAGCAGTACCCAGGGGGAGCAAGAGACCCAGTACTTC. Protein: CASSTQGEQETQYF. Based on the CDR3 plus reference TRBV28 and TRBJ2-5, the full variable domain is DVKVTQSSRYLVKRTGEKVFLECVQDMDHENMFWYRQDPGLGLRLIYFSYDVKMKEKGDIPEGYSVSREKKERFSLILESASTNQTSMYLCASSTQGEQETQYFGPGTRLLVL.

The rearrangement joins TRBV15 to TRBJ1-4; a weak D match, TRBD1 (5 bases). Germline CDR1 LNHNV, CDR2 YYDKDF (reference sequence). The CDR3 sequence is 15 residues long. V was cut by 3 bases and J by 8 bases, with 16 bases left in between. As DNA, the CDR3 is TGTGCCACCAGCAGTCCAGGGATTTTGGGCGAAAAACTGTTTTTT. This translates into CATSSPGILGEKLFF.

The chain uses TRBV9 and TRBJ2-7, with TRBD1 identical over 9 bases. Germline assignment: CDR1 SGDLS and CDR2 YYNGEE. V trimming: 10 bases; J trimming: 1 base; junction bases outside the gene matches: 6. The CDR3 totals 13 residues. The CDR3: CACYRGHSYEQYF. The CDR3 region has the DNA TGTGCCTGCTACAGGGGGCATTCCTACGAGCAGTACTTC.

The chain carries TRBV9 and TRBJ2-1; 15 bases are shared with TRBD2. The V gene's germline CDR1 is SGDLS and CDR2 YYNGEE. The CDR3 runs 16 residues. Germline trimming cut 0 bases from V and 7 bases from J; bases unmatched to any gene: 2. CDR3 in amino acids: CASSVGTSGGANEQFF. DNA for the CDR3: TGTGCCAGCAGCGTAGGGACTAGCGGGGGGGCTAATGAGCAGTTCTTC.

This clone has more than one count but fewer than ten. The gene calls are TRBV7-6 and TRBJ1-4; D gene ambiguous. This CDR3 is built from 14 residues. Per germline, CDR1 SGHVS and CDR2 FNYEAQ. Trimming removed 0 bases at V and 2 bases at J, with 4 bases between. This CDR3 is CASSLARTNEKLFF. The CDR3 DNA reads TGTGCCAGCAGCTTAGCGAGGACTAATGAAAAACTGTTTTTT. Variable domain in full (rest from reference TRBV7-6 and TRBJ1-4): GAGVSQSPRYKVTKRGQDVALRCDPISGHVSLYWYRQALGQGPEFLTYFNYEAQQDKSGLPNDRFSAERPEGSISTLTIQRTEQRDSAMYRCASSLARTNEKLFFGSGTQLSVL.

This clone appeared a single time. The gene calls are TRBV4-3 and TRBJ1-2; D gene uncertain. The CDR3 contains 14 residues. The germline CDR1 and CDR2 sequences are LGHNA and YSLEER. Trimming took off 3 bases at V and 0 bases at J, with 8 bases between the two ends. CDR3 coding DNA: TGCGCCAGCAGCCAGGTACAAGCTAACTATGGCTACACCTTC. It specifies CASSQVQANYGYTF.

This chain uses TRBV7-6 with TRBJ2-4; D possibly corresponds to TRBD2 (6 bases). Between the trimmed V and J ends, which lost 5 bases and 3 bases, there was a span of 14 bases. Germline CDR1 reads SGHVS; CDR2 reads FNYEAQ. This CDR3 comprises 15 residues. In nucleotides, the CDR3 is TGTGCCAGCAGCCCGACGACTAGGGACAAAAACATTCAGTACTTC. This sequence encodes CASSPTTRDKNIQYF.

The chain joins TRBV30 to TRBJ2-5; D gene unclear. The CDR3 totals 11 residues. With 1 base removed from V and 4 bases from J, the gap between germline ends came to 4 bases. CDR1 is GTSNPN, CDR2 SVGIG, per germline (reference sequence). CDR3 DNA: TGTGCCTGGAGTGCCGGAGAGACCCAGTACTTC. Translation: CAWSAGETQYF.

The chain carries TRBV9 and TRBJ2-7, with 7 bases identical to TRBD1. V shed 2 bases and J 0 bases; nucleotides not matched to a gene: 2. The CDR3 loop spans 14 amino acids. Germline V gives CDR1 SGDLS, CDR2 YYNGEE. Written as DNA, the CDR3 is TGTGCCAGCAGCGTGGGGGACAGCTCCTACGAGCAGTACTTC. Encoded protein: CASSVGDSSYEQYF.